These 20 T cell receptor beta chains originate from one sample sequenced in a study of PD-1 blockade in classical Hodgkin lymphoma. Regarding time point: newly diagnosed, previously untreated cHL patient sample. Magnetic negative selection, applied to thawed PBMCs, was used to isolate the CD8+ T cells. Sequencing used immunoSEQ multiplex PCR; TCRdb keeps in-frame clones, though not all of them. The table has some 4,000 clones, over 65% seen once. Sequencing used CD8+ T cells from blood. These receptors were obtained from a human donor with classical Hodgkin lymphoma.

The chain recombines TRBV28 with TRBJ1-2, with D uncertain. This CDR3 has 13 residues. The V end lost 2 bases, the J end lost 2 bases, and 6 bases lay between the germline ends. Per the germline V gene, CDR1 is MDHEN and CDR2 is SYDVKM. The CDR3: CASSLSQNYGYTF. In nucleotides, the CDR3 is TGTGCCAGCAGTTTAAGCCAAAACTATGGCTACACCTTC.

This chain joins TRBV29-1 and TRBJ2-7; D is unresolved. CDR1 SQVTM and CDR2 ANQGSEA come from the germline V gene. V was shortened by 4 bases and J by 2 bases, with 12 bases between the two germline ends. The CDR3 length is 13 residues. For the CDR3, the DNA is TGCAGCGTTGTTTCGCCGGTACCCTACGAGCAGTACTTC. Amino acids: CSVVSPVPYEQYF.

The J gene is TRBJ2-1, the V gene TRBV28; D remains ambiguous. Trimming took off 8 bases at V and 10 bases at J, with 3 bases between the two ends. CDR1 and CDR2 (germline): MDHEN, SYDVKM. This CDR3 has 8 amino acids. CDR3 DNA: TGTGCCAGCGGAGAGCAGTTCTTC. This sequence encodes CASGEQFF.

The CDR3 DNA sequence: TGTGCCAGTAGTACGAGACTCGGGGAGGCCCAGTACTTC. This encodes CASSTRLGEAQYF. This chain uses TRBV19 with TRBJ2-5, with a tentative D call TRBD2 (6 bases). The CDR3 covers 13 residues. V was cut by 4 bases and J by 9 bases, with 15 bases left in between. CDR1 is LNHDA and CDR2 is SQIVND in the germline V gene (reference sequence).

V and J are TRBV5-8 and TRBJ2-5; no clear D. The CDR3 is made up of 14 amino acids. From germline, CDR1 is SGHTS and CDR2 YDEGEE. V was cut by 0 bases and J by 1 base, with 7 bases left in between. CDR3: CASSLVVGQETQYF. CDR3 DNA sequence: TGTGCCAGCAGCTTGGTTGTTGGCCAAGAGACCCAGTACTTC.

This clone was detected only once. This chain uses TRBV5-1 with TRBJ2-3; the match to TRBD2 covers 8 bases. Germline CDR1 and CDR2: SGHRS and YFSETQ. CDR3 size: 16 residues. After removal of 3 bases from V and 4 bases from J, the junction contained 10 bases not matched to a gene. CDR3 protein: CASSSLADPAPDTQYF. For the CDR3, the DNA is TGCGCCAGCAGCTCACTAGCGGATCCCGCACCAGATACGCAGTATTTT.

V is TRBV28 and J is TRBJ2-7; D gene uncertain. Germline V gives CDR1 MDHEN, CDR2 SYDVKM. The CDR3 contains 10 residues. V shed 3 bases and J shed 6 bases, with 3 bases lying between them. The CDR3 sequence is CASSFREQYF. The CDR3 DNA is TGTGCCAGCAGTTTTCGCGAGCAGTACTTC.

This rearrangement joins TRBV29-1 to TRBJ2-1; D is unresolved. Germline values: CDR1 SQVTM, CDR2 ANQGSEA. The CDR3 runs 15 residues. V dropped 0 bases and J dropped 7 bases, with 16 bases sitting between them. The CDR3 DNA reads TGCAGCGTTGAAGATGCGGCTGGGGATTTGAATGAGCAGTTCTTC. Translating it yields CSVEDAAGDLNEQFF.

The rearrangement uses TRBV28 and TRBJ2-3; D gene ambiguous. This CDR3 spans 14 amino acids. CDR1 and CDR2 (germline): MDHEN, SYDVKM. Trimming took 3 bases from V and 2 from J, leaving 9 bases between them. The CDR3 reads CASSFLQSTDTQYF. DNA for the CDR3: TGTGCCAGCAGTTTTCTACAGTCCACAGATACGCAGTATTTT.

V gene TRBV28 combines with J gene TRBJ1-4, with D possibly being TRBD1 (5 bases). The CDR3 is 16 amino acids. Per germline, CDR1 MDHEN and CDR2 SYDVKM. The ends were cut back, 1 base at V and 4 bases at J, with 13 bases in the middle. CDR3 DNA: TGTGCCAGCAGTTTATTAGGCGGGACGGATAATGAAAAACTGTTTTTT. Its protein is CASSLLGGTDNEKLFF.

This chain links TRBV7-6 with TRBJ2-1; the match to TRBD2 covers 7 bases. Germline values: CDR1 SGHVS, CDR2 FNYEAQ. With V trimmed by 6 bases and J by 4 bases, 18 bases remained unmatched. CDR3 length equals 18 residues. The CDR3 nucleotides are TGTGCCAGCAGTATCCGAGCCCATTCGGGAGCGGGGTACAATGAGCAGTTCTTC. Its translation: CASSIRAHSGAGYNEQFF.

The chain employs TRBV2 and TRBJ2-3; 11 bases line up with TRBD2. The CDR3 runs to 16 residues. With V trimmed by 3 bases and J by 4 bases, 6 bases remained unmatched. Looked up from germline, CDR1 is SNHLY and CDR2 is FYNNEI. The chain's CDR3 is CASSEGTSGGADTQYF. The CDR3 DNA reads TGTGCCAGCAGTGAGGGGACTAGCGGAGGTGCAGATACGCAGTATTTT. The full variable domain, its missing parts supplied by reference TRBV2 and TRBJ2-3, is EPEVTQTPSHQVTQMGQEVILRCVPISNHLYFYWYRQILGQKVEFLVSFYNNEISEKSEIFDDQFSVERPDGSNFTLKIRSTKLEDSAMYFCASSEGTSGGADTQYFGPGTRLTVL.

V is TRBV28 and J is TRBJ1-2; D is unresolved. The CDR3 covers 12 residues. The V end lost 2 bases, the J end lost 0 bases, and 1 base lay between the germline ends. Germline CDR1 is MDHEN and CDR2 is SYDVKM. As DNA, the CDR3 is TGTGCCAGCAGTTTAGCTAACTATGGCTACACCTTC. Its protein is CASSLANYGYTF.

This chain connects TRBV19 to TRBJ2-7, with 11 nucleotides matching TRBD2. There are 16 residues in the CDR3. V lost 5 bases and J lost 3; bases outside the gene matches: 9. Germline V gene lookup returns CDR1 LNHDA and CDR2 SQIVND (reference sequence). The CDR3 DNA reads TGTGCCAGTAGTCCCGCGTTGACTAGCGGGATCTACGAGCAGTACTTC. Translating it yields CASSPALTSGIYEQYF.

CDR3 residues: CASSHTSGRASSYEQYF. CDR3 bases: TGTGCCAGCAGCCACACTAGCGGGAGGGCATCCTCCTACGAGCAGTACTTC. V usage is TRBV5-8 and J usage is TRBJ2-7; TRBD2 agrees at 13 bases. The CDR3 extends over 17 amino acids. CDR1 is SGHTS and CDR2 is YDEGEE in the germline V gene. The trim removed 4 bases at V and 0 bases at J, leaving 7 bases unmatched.

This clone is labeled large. The chain's CDR3 is CATGTSEQETQYF. The CDR3, as DNA: TGTGCCACCGGGACTAGCGAGCAAGAGACCCAGTACTTC. J is TRBJ2-5 and V is TRBV2; 10 nucleotides match TRBD2. This CDR3 is 13 amino acids long. The germline V gene encodes CDR1 SNHLY and CDR2 FYNNEI. The junction had 4 bases not matched to a gene; V was cut back by 10 bases and J by 2 bases.

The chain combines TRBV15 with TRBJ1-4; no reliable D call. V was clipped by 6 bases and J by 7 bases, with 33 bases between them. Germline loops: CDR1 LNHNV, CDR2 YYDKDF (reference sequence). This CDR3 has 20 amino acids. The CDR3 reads CATSMGHGPWGASWGEKLFF. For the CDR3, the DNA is TGTGCCACCAGTATGGGCCATGGGCCCTGGGGAGCCTCCTGGGGTGAAAAACTGTTTTTT. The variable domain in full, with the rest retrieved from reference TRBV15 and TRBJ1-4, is DAMVIQNPRYQVTQFGKPVTLSCSQTLNHNVMYWYQQKSSQAPKLLFHYYDKDFNNEADTPDNFQSRRPNTSFCFLDIRSPGLGDTAMYLCATSMGHGPWGASWGEKLFFGSGTQLSVL.

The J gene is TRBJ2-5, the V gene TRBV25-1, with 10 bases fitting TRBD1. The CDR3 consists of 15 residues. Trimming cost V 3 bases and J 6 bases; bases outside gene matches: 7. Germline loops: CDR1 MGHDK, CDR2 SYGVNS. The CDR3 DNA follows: TGTGCCAGCAGTGATTGGGGACAGGGGCTACAGACCCAGTACTTC. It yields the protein CASSDWGQGLQTQYF.

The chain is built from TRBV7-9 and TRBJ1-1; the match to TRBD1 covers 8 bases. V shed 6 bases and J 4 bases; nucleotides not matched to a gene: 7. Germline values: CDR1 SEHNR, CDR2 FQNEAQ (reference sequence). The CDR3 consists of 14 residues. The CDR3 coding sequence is TGTGCCAGCAGTTATACAACAGGGGGCACTGAAGCTTTCTTT. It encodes CASSYTTGGTEAFF.

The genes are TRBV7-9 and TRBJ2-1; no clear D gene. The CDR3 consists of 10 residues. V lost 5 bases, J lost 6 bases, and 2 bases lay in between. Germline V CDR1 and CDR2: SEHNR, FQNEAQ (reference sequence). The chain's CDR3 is CASSTNEQFF. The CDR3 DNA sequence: TGTGCCAGCAGCACCAATGAGCAGTTCTTC. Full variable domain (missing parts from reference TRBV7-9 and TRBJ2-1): DTGVSQNPRHKITKRGQNVTFRCDPISEHNRLYWYRQTLGQGPEFLTYFQNEAQLEKSRLLSDRFSAERPKGSFSTLEIQRTEQGDSAMYLCASSTNEQFFGPGTRLTVL.